The 20 T cell receptor beta chains listed next were all sequenced from one sample in a study of shared clonotypes between healthy human individuals. The method was immunoSEQ multiplex PCR; TCRdb's version includes in-frame clones alone and lacks a portion of them. The sample holds about a million clones, 77% seen once. Sequencing input: memory CD4+ T cells from PBMCs. Described subset: CD45RA-negative fraction. The receptors come from a man between 18 and 35 years old in good health. Some clones in this sample may be carry-over from other donors' samples.

This clone was seen a few times. The genes are TRBV11-2 and TRBJ2-1, with 10 bases fitting TRBD1. Germline V lookup: CDR1 SGHAT, CDR2 FQNNGV. Trimming removed 4 bases from V and 7 bases from J; junction bases left unmatched: 10. CDR3 length: 16 residues. The CDR3 sequence is CASSSAGTGVANEQFF. The CDR3 DNA follows: TGTGCCAGCAGCTCAGCCGGGACAGGGGTAGCAAATGAGCAGTTCTTC.

The chain joins TRBV6-1 to TRBJ2-7; 7 bases agree with TRBD1. This CDR3 region has 15 residues. The germline gives CDR1 MNHNS, CDR2 SASEGT. The V and J ends lost 1 base and 2 bases, in that order; junction bases with no gene match: 5. The CDR3 loop reads CASSEVGTEAYEQYF. DNA of the CDR3: TGTGCCAGCAGTGAAGTAGGGACAGAAGCCTACGAGCAGTACTTC.

This clone was observed a handful of times. V and J are TRBV28 and TRBJ2-7; D could derive from TRBD1 or TRBD2 (5 bases each). CDR3 length equals 15 residues. Trimming shortened V by 6 bases and J by 0 bases, and 15 bases separated the two germline ends. Germline V gives CDR1 MDHEN, CDR2 SYDVKM. Here the CDR3 DNA reads TGTGCCAGCAGGATAGGTACGGGGCGCTCCTACGAGCAGTACTTC. Translated: CASRIGTGRSYEQYF.

V is TRBV4-2 and J is TRBJ2-5; tentatively, D is TRBD1 (6 bases). Germline-derived CDR1 and CDR2 are LGHNA and YNFKEQ. The germline V and J ends were trimmed by 5 bases and 0 bases, with 10 bases remaining between them. The CDR3 extends over 14 amino acids. CDR3 amino acids: CASSTRDNQETQYF. CDR3 nucleotides: TGTGCCAGCAGCACCCGGGACAACCAAGAGACCCAGTACTTC.

The rearrangement links TRBV11-1 to TRBJ2-7; the D is unclear. V was cut by 7 bases and J by 5 bases, with 18 bases left in between. This CDR3 contains 14 residues. The germline CDR1 and CDR2 sequences are SGHAT and FQDESV (reference sequence). In DNA form, the CDR3 reads TGTGCCAGCACCCCGAAAGGACGGCCTAACGAGCAGTACTTC. Translated, it gives CASTPKGRPNEQYF.

The rearrangement joins TRBV6-4 to TRBJ1-2, with D hard to call. Trimming shortened V by 5 bases and J by 4 bases, and 20 bases separated the two germline ends. The germline V gene has CDR1 MRHNA and CDR2 SNTAGT. The CDR3 is 16 amino acids. CDR3 coding DNA: TGTGCCAGCAGTTTTTCCGCACACGGAAAGACCTATGGCTACACCTTC. It yields the protein CASSFSAHGKTYGYTF.

The V call is TRBV7-3, the J call TRBJ1-5; weak D call: TRBD1 (6 bases). With 3 bases removed from V and 2 bases from J, the gap between germline ends came to 11 bases. CDR1 and CDR2 from the germline V gene are SGHTA and FQGTGA. The CDR3 length is 15 residues. The CDR3 protein is CASSLTDSGNQPQHF. CDR3 nucleotides: TGTGCCAGCAGCTTGACGGACAGCGGCAATCAGCCCCAGCATTTT.

The rearrangement joins TRBV25-1 to TRBJ1-2, with D perhaps TRBD1 (5 bases). With 1 base removed from V and 5 bases from J, the gap between germline ends came to 8 bases. Germline CDR1 is MGHDK and CDR2 is SYGVNS. The CDR3 runs 13 residues. The CDR3 DNA follows: TGTGCCAGCAGTGAATTTGGGGGGTATGGCTACACCTTC. It yields the protein CASSEFGGYGYTF.

This clone showed up just once. The chain uses TRBV5-1 and TRBJ1-1; 11 bases are a match to TRBD1. The CDR3 spans 14 residues. From germline, CDR1 is SGHRS and CDR2 YFSETQ. V gave up 4 bases and J gave up 3 bases; unmatched junction bases: 2. The chain's CDR3 is CASSRGQGDTEAFF. The CDR3 DNA is TGCGCCAGCAGCAGGGGACAGGGGGACACTGAAGCTTTCTTT.

V gene TRBV25-1 combines with J gene TRBJ2-1, with TRBD2 as a possible D gene (5 bases). V was trimmed by 3 bases and J by 4 bases, leaving 7 bases between them. The length of the CDR3 is 13 residues. CDR1 and CDR2 from the germline V gene are MGHDK and SYGVNS. CDR3 residues: CASSDRGYNEQFF. CDR3 nucleotides: TGTGCCAGCAGTGACCGGGGATACAATGAGCAGTTCTTC.

This chain uses TRBV4-1 with TRBJ1-2; unclear D gene. The CDR3 runs 15 residues. Germline V lookup: CDR1 MGHRA, CDR2 YSYEKL. The ends were cut back, 0 bases at V and 8 bases at J, with 16 bases in the middle. The CDR3 loop reads CASSQDQGYKRGYTF. DNA for the CDR3: TGCGCCAGCAGCCAAGATCAAGGTTACAAGAGAGGCTACACCTTC.

The chain employs TRBV15 and TRBJ1-4; D uncertain. The V end lost 0 bases, the J end lost 0 bases, and 5 bases lay between the germline ends. This CDR3 contains 15 residues. Germline assignment: CDR1 LNHNV and CDR2 YYDKDF (reference sequence). In DNA form, the CDR3 reads TGTGCCACCAGCAGAGACCAGTCAACTAATGAAAAACTGTTTTTT. This encodes CATSRDQSTNEKLFF.

This clone was detected only once. The chain's CDR3 is CASRRLAGEYNEQFF. The CDR3 bases are TGTGCCAGCAGGAGACTAGCGGGAGAGTACAATGAGCAGTTCTTC. The chain combines TRBV2 with TRBJ2-1; TRBD2 aligns across 12 bases. The V and J ends lost 6 bases and 4 bases, in that order; junction bases with no gene match: 4. Germline CDR1 reads SNHLY; CDR2 reads FYNNEI. This CDR3 is 15 amino acids long.

The V gene is TRBV5-5, the J gene TRBJ1-1; D gene ambiguous. The CDR3 has 11 residues. Germline V gives CDR1 SGHKS, CDR2 YYEKEE (reference sequence). V shed 7 bases and J shed 1 base, with 5 bases lying between them. The CDR3 DNA sequence: TGTGCCAGCTCAGGGAACACTGAAGCTTTCTTT. It is translated as CASSGNTEAFF.

The genes are TRBV7-2 and TRBJ2-7; 9 nucleotides agree with TRBD2. The CDR3 has 16 amino acids. V lost 1 base to trimming and J lost 4 bases; unmatched junction nucleotides: 8. Germline lookup yields CDR1 SGHTA and CDR2 FQGNSA. The CDR3 protein is CASSLVIAGVIYEQYF. CDR3 bases: TGTGCCAGCAGCTTAGTAATAGCGGGAGTAATATACGAGCAGTACTTC.

The CDR3 region has the DNA TGCGCCAGCAGCTTGAATCCTCCCGTTACGCAGTATTTT. It specifies CASSLNPPVTQYF. The chain uses TRBV5-1 and TRBJ2-3; D gene ambiguous. The germline gives CDR1 SGHRS, CDR2 YFSETQ. The CDR3 is 13 amino acids. Trimming cost V 1 base and J 8 bases, with 11 bases left between them.

This clone was detected only a few times. The V call is TRBV11-1, the J call TRBJ2-7; TRBD1 matches 11 bases. The germline gives CDR1 SGHAT, CDR2 FQDESV (reference sequence). After removal of 5 bases from V and 3 bases from J, the junction contained 9 bases not matched to a gene. The length of the CDR3 is 16 residues. In nucleotides, the CDR3 is TGTGCCAGCAGCCATATACCGGGACAGGGGGACTACGAGCAGTACTTC. This sequence encodes CASSHIPGQGDYEQYF.

This clone was found once. This chain links TRBV2 with TRBJ2-3, with 8 nucleotides matching TRBD1. The junction had 7 bases not matched to a gene; V was cut back by 6 bases and J by 2 bases. In germline, CDR1 is SNHLY, CDR2 FYNNEI. The CDR3 runs 15 residues. CDR3 nucleotides: TGTGCCAGCAGGTCCAGGGGGCTCCTCACAGATACGCAGTATTTT. It specifies CASRSRGLLTDTQYF.

This clone was observed a handful of times. The rearrangement links TRBV7-2 to TRBJ1-5; D ambiguous. V was pared by 3 bases and J by 5 bases, with 8 bases between. Germline CDR1 SGHTA, CDR2 FQGNSA. There are 13 residues in the CDR3. In DNA form, the CDR3 reads TGTGCCAGCAGCTTGATTGAGTATCAGCCCCAGCATTTT. Protein product: CASSLIEYQPQHF.

The DNA for the CDR3 is TGTGCCAGCAGTGAAGGGACAGGGGCCGTTCAGCCCCAGCATTTT. Protein product: CASSEGTGAVQPQHF. The chain recombines TRBV25-1 with TRBJ1-5; 10 bases match TRBD1. CDR1 and CDR2 from the germline V gene are MGHDK and SYGVNS. V was pared by 2 bases and J by 6 bases, with 4 bases of the junction left unmatched. CDR3 length equals 15 residues.